This passage covers 13 T cell receptor beta chains from one sample sequenced in a study of CDR3 diversity in severe acne. TCRdb itself ran the PCR reads through MiXCR, one entry per CDR3 protein. In the table there are more than 80,000 distinct CDR3 sequences, approximately 54% of which are singletons. The sequenced sample was blood. These receptors came from a male donor with severe acne vulgaris.

This clonotype was seen more than once but under ten times. The rearrangement links TRBV27 to TRBJ2-7; a weak D match, TRBD2 (7 bases). V lost 6 bases to trimming and J lost 4 bases, with 25 bases between them. Germline V lookup: CDR1 MNHEY, CDR2 SMNVEV (reference sequence). The CDR3 runs to 17 residues. The CDR3 spells CASSPTSGAGRGYEQYF. The CDR3 DNA is TGTGCCAGCAGCCCCACCTCGGGGGCGGGGAGGGGTTACGAGCAGTACTTC.

The rearrangement joins TRBV19 to TRBJ1-5, with unresolved D. The germline V gene has CDR1 LNHDA and CDR2 SQIVND (reference sequence). Trimming removed 0 bases at V and 5 bases at J, with 17 bases between. The CDR3 loop spans 17 amino acids. In DNA form, the CDR3 reads TGTGCCAGTAGTATAGATCAGTTATTTGGAGCCGATCAGCCCCAGCATTTT. Its protein is CASSIDQLFGADQPQHF.

The chain employs TRBV6-1 and TRBJ2-7; 7 nucleotides agree with TRBD2. Germline V lookup: CDR1 MNHNS, CDR2 SASEGT. The CDR3 loop spans 15 amino acids. Trimming removed 5 bases from V and 0 bases from J; junction bases left unmatched: 7. Here the CDR3 DNA reads TGTGCCAGCAGTAAGCTCAGCGGGAACTCCTACGAGCAGTACTTC. Protein: CASSKLSGNSYEQYF.

In regard to this clonotype: A read error may explain this, as a much larger clone is one base away. The chain uses TRBV10-3 and TRBJ2-1; 8 positions match TRBD2. Germline lookup yields CDR1 ENHRY and CDR2 SYGVKD. The CDR3 has 15 residues. In nucleotides, the CDR3 is TGTGCCGTCAGTGTTGGTAGCGGGACTTACAATGAGCAGTTCTTC. Protein product: CAVSVGSGTYNEQFF.

This clonotype was observed a handful of times. This sequence joins TRBV25-1 and TRBJ1-2; D gene uncertain. The ends were cut back, 5 bases at V and 0 bases at J, with 13 bases in the middle. The CDR3 contains 15 residues. Germline values: CDR1 MGHDK, CDR2 SYGVNS. The DNA for the CDR3 is TGTGCCAGCAGTCCCGGAGGCGGAACTAACTATGGCTACACCTTC. This encodes CASSPGGGTNYGYTF.

There are a few counts of this clonotype. The chain has TRBV13 and TRBJ1-2; maybe TRBD1 (5 bases). Trimming removed 6 bases from V and 8 bases from J, with 16 bases in between. The CDR3 runs 13 residues. The germline gives CDR1 PRHDT, CDR2 FYEKMQ (reference sequence). DNA for the CDR3: TGTGCCAGCAGTTCCAGGGACGTATTAGGCTACACCTTC. Translating it yields CASSSRDVLGYTF.

This clonotype was seen repeatedly, ten times or more. V and J are TRBV24-1 and TRBJ2-2, with D perhaps TRBD2 (5 bases). The germline V gene has CDR1 KGHDR and CDR2 SFDVKD. Trimming stripped 3 bases from V and 5 bases from J, with 6 bases between. CDR3 length equals 13 residues. CDR3 DNA: TGTGCCACCAGTGATAGCGGAACCGGGGAGCTGTTTTTT. Its translation: CATSDSGTGELFF.

This clonotype was recorded at least ten times. The chain couples TRBV6-7 to TRBJ2-7, with D unclear. Being an ORF, TRBV6-7 has a function that is uncertain. The CDR3 sequence is 15 residues long. Trimming removed 5 bases from V and 1 base from J, with 15 bases in between. CDR3 sequence reads: CASSDIRPVSYEQYF. The CDR3 region has the DNA TGTGCCAGCAGTGATATCCGGCCAGTTTCCTACGAGCAGTACTTC.

The chain links TRBV2 to TRBJ1-1, with no clear D. In germline, CDR1 is SNHLY, CDR2 FYNNEI. The CDR3 runs to 12 residues. Trimming shortened V by 7 bases and J by 0 bases, and 6 bases separated the two germline ends. CDR3 bases: TGTGCCAGCATTACCCTGAACACTGAAGCTTTCTTT. It yields the protein CASITLNTEAFF.

The chain is built from TRBV7-9 and TRBJ2-3; D remains ambiguous. The CDR3 loop spans 15 amino acids. The germline V gene encodes CDR1 SEHNR and CDR2 FQNEAQ (reference sequence). The V gene lost 1 base and the J gene lost 2 bases, with 10 bases spanning the gap. CDR3 loop: CASSLVLGITDTQYF. In nucleotides, the CDR3 is TGTGCCAGCAGCTTAGTCTTGGGGATCACAGATACGCAGTATTTT.

This clonotype was recorded at least ten times. The chain joins TRBV4-1 to TRBJ1-5; D not certain. Germline V lookup: CDR1 MGHRA, CDR2 YSYEKL. The length of the CDR3 is 13 residues. V was shortened by 3 bases and J by 1 base, with 4 bases between the two germline ends. The CDR3 DNA reads as TGCGCCAGCAGCCAGGGAAGCAATCAGCCCCAGCATTTT. As protein: CASSQGSNQPQHF.

The genes are TRBV7-9 and TRBJ1-5; 7 bases align to TRBD1. Germline assignment: CDR1 SEHNR and CDR2 FQNEAQ (reference sequence). J was trimmed by 2 bases and V by 1 base; bases with no gene match: 8. The CDR3 length is 17 residues. The chain's CDR3 is CASSLGRDREGNQPQHF. CDR3 sequence (DNA): TGTGCCAGCAGCTTAGGGAGAGACAGGGAGGGCAATCAGCCCCAGCATTTT.

This clonotype was seen many times. The chain employs TRBV27 and TRBJ2-3, with D possibly being TRBD1 or TRBD2 (5 bases each). CDR1 and CDR2 (germline): MNHEY, SMNVEV (reference sequence). The V end was cut by 4 bases, the J end by 5 bases, with 13 bases between. The CDR3 consists of 14 residues. The CDR3 DNA is TGTGCCAGCAGTTCCGGGACCCGGGGAGATACGCAGTATTTT. Residues: CASSSGTRGDTQYF.